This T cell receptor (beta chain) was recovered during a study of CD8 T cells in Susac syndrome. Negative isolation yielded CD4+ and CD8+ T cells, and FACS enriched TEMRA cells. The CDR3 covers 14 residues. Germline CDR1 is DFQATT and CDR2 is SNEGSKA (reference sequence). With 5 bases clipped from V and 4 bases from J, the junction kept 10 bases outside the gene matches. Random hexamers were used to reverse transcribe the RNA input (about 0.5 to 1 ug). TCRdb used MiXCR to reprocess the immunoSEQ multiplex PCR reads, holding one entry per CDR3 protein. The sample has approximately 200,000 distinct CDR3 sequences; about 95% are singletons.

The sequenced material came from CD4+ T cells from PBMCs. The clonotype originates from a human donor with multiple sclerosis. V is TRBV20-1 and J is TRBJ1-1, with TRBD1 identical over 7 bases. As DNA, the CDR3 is TGCAGTGCTGTTCAAGGGGGCGGTAGCACTGAAGCTTTCTTT. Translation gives CSAVQGGGSTEAFF.